This TCR beta chain was captured in a study of blood T cell repertoires in COVID-19. CDR3 length: 13 amino acids. The ends were cut back, 0 bases at V and 10 bases at J, with 9 bases in the middle. Produced via immunoSEQ multiplex PCR; TCRdb's table is partial and in-frame only. The sample yields under 150,000 clones, around nine tenths seen once. V gene TRBV12-3 or TRBV12-4 combines with J gene TRBJ1-4; tentative D call: TRBD1 (5 bases). The source is a woman aged 45-60 years who had recovered from COVID-19. Sequenced: PBMCs or T cells enriched from blood (not recorded which). CDR3 bases: TGTGCCAGCAGTTTAGCCACAGGACGAAAACTGTTTTTT. It translates to CASSLATGRKLFF.